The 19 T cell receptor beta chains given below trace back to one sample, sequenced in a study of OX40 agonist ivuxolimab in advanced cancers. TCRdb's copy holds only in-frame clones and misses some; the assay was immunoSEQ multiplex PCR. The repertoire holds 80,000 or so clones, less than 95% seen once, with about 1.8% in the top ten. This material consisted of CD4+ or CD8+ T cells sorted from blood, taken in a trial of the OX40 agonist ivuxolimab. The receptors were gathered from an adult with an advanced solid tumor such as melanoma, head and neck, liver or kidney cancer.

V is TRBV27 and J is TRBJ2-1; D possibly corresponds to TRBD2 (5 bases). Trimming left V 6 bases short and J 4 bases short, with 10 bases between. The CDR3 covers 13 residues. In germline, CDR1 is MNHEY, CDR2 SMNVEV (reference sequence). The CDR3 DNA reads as TGTGCCAGCAGAACTAGGGTATACAATGAGCAGTTCTTC. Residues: CASRTRVYNEQFF.

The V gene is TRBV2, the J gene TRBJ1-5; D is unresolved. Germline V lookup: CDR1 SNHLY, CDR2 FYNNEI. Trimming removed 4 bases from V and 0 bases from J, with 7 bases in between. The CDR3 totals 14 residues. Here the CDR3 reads CASSGVDSNQPQHF. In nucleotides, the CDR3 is TGTGCCAGCAGTGGAGTAGATAGCAATCAGCCCCAGCATTTT.

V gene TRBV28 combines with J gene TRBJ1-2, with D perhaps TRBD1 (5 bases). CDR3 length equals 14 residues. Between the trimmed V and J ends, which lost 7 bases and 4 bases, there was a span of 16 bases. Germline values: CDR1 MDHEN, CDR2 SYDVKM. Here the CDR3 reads CASKRDSWGYGYTF. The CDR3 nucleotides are TGTGCCAGCAAGAGGGACTCTTGGGGCTATGGCTACACCTTC.

The CDR3 loop is CASRGTGRKYNSPLHF. In nucleotides, the CDR3 is TGTGCCAGCAGAGGGACAGGGCGAAAGTATAATTCACCCCTCCACTTT. The gene calls are TRBV7-3 and TRBJ1-6; 9 bases fit TRBD1. The CDR3 contains 16 residues. V lost 6 bases and J lost 4; bases outside the gene matches: 7. CDR1 SGHTA and CDR2 FQGTGA come from the germline V gene.

In nucleotides, the CDR3 is TGTGCCAGCAGCTTAGGATATCAGCCCCAGCATTTT. This gives the protein CASSLGYQPQHF. This chain links TRBV7-2 with TRBJ1-5; D gene unclear. The CDR3 length is 12 residues. CDR1 and CDR2 (germline): SGHTA, FQGNSA. V lost 1 base and J 5 bases, leaving 3 bases between the germline ends.

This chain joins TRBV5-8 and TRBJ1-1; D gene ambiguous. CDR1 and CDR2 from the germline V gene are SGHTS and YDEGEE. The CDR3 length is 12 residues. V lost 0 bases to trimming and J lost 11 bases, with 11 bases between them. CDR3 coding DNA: TGTGCCAGCAGCTTGGTACGCTCGCGGGCTTTCTTT. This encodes CASSLVRSRAFF.

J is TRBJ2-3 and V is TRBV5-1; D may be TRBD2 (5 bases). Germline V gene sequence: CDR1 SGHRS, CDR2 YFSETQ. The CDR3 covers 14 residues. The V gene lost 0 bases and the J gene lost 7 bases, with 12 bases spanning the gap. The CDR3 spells CASSLDGLLNTQYF. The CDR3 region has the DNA TGCGCCAGCAGCTTGGACGGACTTTTAAATACGCAGTATTTT.

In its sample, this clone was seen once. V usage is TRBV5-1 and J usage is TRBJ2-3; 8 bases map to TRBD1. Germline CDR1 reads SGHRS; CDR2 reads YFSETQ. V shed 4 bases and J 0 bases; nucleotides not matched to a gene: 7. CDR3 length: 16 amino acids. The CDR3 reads CASSPGQVPSTDTQYF. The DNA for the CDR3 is TGCGCCAGCAGCCCGGGACAGGTCCCTAGCACAGATACGCAGTATTTT.

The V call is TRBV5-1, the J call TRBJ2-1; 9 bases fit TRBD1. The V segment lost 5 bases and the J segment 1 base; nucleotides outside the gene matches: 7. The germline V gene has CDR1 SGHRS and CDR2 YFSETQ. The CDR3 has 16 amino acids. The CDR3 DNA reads TGCGCCAGCAGGCCAGGACAGGGGACTTCCTACAATGAGCAGTTCTTC. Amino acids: CASRPGQGTSYNEQFF.

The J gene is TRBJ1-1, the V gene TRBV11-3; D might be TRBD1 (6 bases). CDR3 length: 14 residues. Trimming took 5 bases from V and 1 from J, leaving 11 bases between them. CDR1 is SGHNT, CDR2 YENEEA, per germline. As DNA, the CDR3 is TGTGCCAGCAGCGTTAGGGGGAGGAACACTGAAGCTTTCTTT. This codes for CASSVRGRNTEAFF.

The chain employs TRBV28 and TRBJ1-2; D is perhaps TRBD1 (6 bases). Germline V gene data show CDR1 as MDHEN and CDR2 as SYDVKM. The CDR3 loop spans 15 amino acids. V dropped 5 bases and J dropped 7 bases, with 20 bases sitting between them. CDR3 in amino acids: CASSILNREMLGYTF. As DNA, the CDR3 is TGTGCCAGCAGTATCCTGAACAGGGAAATGCTTGGCTACACCTTC.

Here the CDR3 reads CASSPGIAGSGDTQYF. DNA of the CDR3: TGTGCCAGCAGCCCCGGTATAGCGGGGTCCGGGGATACGCAGTATTTT. This chain joins TRBV11-3 and TRBJ2-3, with TRBD2 matching 8 bases. The germline CDR1 and CDR2 sequences are SGHNT and YENEEA. The CDR3 has 16 amino acids. V lost 5 bases, J lost 6 bases, and 13 bases stayed unmatched.

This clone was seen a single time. The CDR3 sequence: CASSLEGRQETQYF. The CDR3 DNA reads as TGCGCCAGCAGCTTGGAGGGGAGGCAAGAGACCCAGTACTTC. The chain uses TRBV5-1 and TRBJ2-5; a weak D match, TRBD2 (6 bases). The germline CDR1 and CDR2 sequences are SGHRS and YFSETQ. V lost 0 bases to trimming and J lost 2 bases, with 8 bases between them. The length of the CDR3 is 14 residues.

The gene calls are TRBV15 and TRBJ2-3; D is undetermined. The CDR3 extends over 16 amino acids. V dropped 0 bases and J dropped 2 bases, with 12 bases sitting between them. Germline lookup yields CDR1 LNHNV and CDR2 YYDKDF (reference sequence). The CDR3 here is CATSRDHGYSTDTQYF. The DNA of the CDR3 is TGTGCCACCAGCAGAGATCATGGTTACTCCACAGATACGCAGTATTTT.

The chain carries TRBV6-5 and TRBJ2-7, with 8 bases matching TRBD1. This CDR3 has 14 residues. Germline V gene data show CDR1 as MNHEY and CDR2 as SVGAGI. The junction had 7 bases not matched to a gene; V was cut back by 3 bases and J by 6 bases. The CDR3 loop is CASSYSGQVTEQYF. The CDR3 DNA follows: TGTGCCAGCAGTTATTCGGGACAGGTGACCGAGCAGTACTTC.

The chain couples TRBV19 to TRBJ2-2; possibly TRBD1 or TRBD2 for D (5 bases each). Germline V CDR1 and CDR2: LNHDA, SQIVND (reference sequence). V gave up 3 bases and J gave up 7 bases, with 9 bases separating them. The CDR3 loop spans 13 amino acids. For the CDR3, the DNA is TGTGCCAGTAGTATCAGAGGGGTCGGGGAGCTGTTTTTT. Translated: CASSIRGVGELFF.

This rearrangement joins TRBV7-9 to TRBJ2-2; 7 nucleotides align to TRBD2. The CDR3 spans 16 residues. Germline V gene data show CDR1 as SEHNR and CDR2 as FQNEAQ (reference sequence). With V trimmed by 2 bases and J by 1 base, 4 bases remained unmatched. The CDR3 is CASSLRSSGNTGELFF. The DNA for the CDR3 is TGTGCCAGCAGCTTAAGGTCTAGCGGGAACACCGGGGAGCTGTTTTTT.

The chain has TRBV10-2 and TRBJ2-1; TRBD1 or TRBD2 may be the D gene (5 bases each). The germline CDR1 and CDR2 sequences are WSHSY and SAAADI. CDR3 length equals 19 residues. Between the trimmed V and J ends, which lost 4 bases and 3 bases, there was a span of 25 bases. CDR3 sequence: CASSATGELTVVFYNEQFF. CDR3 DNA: TGCGCCAGCAGTGCCACTGGGGAGTTGACAGTCGTCTTCTACAATGAGCAGTTCTTC.

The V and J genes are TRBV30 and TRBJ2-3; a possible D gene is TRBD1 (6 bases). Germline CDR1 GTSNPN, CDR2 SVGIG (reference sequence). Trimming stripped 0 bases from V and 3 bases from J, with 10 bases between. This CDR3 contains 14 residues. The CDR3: CAWSVLRGTDTQYF. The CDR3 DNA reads TGTGCCTGGAGTGTACTCAGGGGAACAGATACGCAGTATTTT.